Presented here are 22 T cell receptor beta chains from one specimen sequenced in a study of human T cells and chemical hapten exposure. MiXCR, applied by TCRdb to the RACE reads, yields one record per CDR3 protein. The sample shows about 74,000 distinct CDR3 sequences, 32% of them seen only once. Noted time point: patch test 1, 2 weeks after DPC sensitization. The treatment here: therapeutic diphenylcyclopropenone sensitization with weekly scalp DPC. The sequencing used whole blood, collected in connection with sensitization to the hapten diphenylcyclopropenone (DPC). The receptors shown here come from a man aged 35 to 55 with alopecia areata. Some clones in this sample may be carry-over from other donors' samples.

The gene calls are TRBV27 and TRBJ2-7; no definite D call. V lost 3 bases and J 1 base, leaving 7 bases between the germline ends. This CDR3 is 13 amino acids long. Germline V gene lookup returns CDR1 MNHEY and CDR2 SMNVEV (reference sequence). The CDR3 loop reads CASSFPGSYEQYF. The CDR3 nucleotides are TGTGCCAGCAGTTTCCCTGGGTCCTACGAGCAGTACTTC.

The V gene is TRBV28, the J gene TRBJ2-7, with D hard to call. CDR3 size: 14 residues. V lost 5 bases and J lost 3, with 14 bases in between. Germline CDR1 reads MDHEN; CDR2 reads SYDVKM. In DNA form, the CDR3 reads TGTGCCAGCAGTAAGACACTCAAGGACTACGAGCAGTACTTC. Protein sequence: CASSKTLKDYEQYF. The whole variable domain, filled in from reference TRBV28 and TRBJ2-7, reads DVKVTQSSRYLVKRTGEKVFLECVQDMDHENMFWYRQDPGLGLRLIYFSYDVKMKEKGDIPEGYSVSREKKERFSLILESASTNQTSMYLCASSKTLKDYEQYFGPGTRLTVT.

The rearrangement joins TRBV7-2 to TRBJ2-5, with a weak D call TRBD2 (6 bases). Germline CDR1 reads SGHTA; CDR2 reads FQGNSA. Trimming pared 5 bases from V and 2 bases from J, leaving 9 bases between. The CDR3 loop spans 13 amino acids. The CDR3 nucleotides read TGTGCCAGCAGCGCGGGACGGCAAGAGACCCAGTACTTC. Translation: CASSAGRQETQYF.

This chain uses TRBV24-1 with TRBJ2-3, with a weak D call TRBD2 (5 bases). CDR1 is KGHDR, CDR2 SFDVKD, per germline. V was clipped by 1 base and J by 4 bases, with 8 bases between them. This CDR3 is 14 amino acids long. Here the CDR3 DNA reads TGTGCCACCAGTGATTTCGGGGTGTCAGATACGCAGTATTTT. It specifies CATSDFGVSDTQYF.

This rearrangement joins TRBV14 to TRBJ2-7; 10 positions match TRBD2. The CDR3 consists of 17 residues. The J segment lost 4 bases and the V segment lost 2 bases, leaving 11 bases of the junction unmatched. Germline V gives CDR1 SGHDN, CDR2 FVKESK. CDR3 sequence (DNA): TGTGCCAGCAGCCAAACCATCAACCTAGCGGGAGCGTACGAGCAGTACTTC. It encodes CASSQTINLAGAYEQYF.

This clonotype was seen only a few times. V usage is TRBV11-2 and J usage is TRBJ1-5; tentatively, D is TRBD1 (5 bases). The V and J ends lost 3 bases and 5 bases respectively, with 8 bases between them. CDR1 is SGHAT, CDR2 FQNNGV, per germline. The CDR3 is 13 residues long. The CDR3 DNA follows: TGTGCCAGCAGCTTCGGGACTGATCAGCCCCAGCATTTT. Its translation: CASSFGTDQPQHF.

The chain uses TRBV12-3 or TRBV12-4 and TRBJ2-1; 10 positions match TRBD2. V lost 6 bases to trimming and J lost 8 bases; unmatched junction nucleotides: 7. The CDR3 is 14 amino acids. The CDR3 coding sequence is TGTGCCAGCAGGAGACTAGCGGGTCGGGATGAGCAGTTCTTC. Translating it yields CASRRLAGRDEQFF.

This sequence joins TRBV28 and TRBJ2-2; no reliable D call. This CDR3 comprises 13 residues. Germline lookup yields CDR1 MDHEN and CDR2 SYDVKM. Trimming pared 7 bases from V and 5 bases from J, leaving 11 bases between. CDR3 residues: CASISLVTGELFF. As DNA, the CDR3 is TGTGCCAGCATCTCTCTTGTGACCGGGGAGCTGTTTTTT.

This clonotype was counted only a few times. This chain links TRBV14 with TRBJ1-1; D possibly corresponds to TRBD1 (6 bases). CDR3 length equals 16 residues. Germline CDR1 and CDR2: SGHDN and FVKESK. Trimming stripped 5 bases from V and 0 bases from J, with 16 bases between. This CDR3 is CASSGVIGQMNTEAFF. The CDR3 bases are TGTGCCAGCAGCGGAGTGATTGGACAGATGAACACTGAAGCTTTCTTT.

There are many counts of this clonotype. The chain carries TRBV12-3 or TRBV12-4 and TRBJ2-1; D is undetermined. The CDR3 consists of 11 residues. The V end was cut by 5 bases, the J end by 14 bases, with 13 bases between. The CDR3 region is CASSLTKDEFF. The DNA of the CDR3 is TGTGCCAGCAGTCTTACGAAGGACGAGTTCTTC.

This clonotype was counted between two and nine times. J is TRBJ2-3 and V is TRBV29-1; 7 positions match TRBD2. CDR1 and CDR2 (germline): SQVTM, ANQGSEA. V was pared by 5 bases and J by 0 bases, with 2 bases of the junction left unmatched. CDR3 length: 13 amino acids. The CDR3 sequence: CSVNSGSTDTQYF. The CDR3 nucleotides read TGCAGCGTTAATAGCGGGAGCACAGATACGCAGTATTTT.

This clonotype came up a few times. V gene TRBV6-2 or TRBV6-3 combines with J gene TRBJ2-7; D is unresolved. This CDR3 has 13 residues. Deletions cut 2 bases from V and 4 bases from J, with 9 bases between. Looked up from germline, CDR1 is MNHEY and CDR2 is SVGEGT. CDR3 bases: TGTGCCAGCAGTTACATTGGGCGGTACGAGCAGTACTTC. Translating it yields CASSYIGRYEQYF.

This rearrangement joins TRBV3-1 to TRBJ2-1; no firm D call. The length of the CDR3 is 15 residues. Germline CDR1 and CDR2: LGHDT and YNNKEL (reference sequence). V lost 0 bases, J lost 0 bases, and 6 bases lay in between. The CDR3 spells CASSQEVASYNEQFF. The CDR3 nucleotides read TGTGCCAGCAGCCAAGAGGTAGCCTCCTACAATGAGCAGTTCTTC.

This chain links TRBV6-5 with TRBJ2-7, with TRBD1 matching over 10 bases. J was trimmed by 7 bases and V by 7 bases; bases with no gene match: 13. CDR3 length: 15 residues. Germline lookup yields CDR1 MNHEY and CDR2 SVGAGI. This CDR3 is CASTSRQGAVKEQYF. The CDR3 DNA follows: TGTGCCAGCACCTCGAGACAGGGGGCAGTGAAGGAGCAGTACTTC.

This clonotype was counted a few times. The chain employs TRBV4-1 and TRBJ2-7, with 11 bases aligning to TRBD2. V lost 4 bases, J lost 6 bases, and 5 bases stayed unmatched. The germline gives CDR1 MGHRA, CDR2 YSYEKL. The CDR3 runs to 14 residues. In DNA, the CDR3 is TGCGCCAGCAGCCCACTAGCGGGAGCTTCCGAGCAGTACTTC. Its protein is CASSPLAGASEQYF.

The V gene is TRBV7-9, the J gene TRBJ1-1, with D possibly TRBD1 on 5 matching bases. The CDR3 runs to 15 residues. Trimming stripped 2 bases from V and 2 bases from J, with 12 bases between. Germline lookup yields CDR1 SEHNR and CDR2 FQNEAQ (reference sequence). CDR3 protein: CASSLQGFSNTEAFF. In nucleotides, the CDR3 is TGTGCCAGCAGCTTACAGGGATTTAGTAACACTGAAGCTTTCTTT.

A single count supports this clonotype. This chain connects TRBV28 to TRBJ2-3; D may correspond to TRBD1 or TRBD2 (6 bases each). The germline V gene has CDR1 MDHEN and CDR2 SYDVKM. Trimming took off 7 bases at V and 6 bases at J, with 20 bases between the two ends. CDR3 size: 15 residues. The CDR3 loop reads CASTRRGTQGDTQYF. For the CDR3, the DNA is TGTGCCAGCACTCGGAGGGGCACTCAGGGGGATACGCAGTATTTT.

The CDR3 DNA follows: TGTGCCAGCAGCCCCGGGACCGCGAAGGCTACAGATACGCAGTATTTT. Protein product: CASSPGTAKATDTQYF. V and J are TRBV5-4 and TRBJ2-3; D possibly uses TRBD1 or TRBD2 (5 bases each). Germline V gene lookup returns CDR1 SGHNT and CDR2 YYREEE (reference sequence). This CDR3 contains 16 residues. The V end lost 4 bases, the J end lost 3 bases, and 18 bases lay between the germline ends. Full variable domain (rest looked up from reference TRBV5-4 and TRBJ2-3): ETGVTQSPTHLIKTRGQQVTLRCSSQSGHNTVSWYQQALGQGPQFIFQYYREEENGRGNFPPRFSGLQFPNYSSELNVNALELDDSALYLCASSPGTAKATDTQYFGPGTRLTVL.

CDR3 nucleotide sequence: TGTGCCACCACGAGATTACAGGGCGATAGCAATCAGCCCCAGCATTTT. It translates to CATTRLQGDSNQPQHF. The genes are TRBV6-6 and TRBJ1-5; D is possibly TRBD1 (6 bases). CDR1 is MNHNY, CDR2 SVGAGI, per germline (reference sequence). CDR3 size: 16 residues. The ends were cut back, 10 bases at V and 0 bases at J, with 19 bases in the middle.

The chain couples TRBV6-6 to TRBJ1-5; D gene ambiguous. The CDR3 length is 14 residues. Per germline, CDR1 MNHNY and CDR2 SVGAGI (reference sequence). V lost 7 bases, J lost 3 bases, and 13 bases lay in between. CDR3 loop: CASTRRELNQPQHF. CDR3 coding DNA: TGTGCCAGCACTAGACGGGAGCTCAATCAGCCCCAGCATTTT.

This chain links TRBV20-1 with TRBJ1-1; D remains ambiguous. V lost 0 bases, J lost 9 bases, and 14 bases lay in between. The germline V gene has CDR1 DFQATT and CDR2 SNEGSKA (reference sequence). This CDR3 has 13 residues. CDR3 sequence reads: CSARDPGGLKAFF. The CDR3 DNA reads TGCAGTGCTAGAGATCCGGGAGGGCTCAAAGCTTTCTTT.

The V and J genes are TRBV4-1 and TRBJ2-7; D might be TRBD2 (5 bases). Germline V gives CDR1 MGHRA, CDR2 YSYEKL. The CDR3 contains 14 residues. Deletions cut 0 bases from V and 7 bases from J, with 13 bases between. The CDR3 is CASSQDEGPGEQYF. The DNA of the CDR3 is TGCGCCAGCAGCCAAGACGAAGGCCCGGGGGAGCAGTACTTC.